This TCR beta chain comes out of a study of blood T cell repertoires in COVID-19. Study-wide context: Acute and convalescent COVID-19 samples came from the United States, Italy and Spain. From T cells, B-cell-depleted T cells, or PBMCs came the material, which was cDNA or gDNA.

The V end lost 1 base, the J end lost 11 bases, and 14 bases lay between the germline ends. Germline V gene sequence: CDR1 SQVTM, CDR2 ANQGSEA. There are 13 residues in the CDR3. Original handling: The authors estimated nucleated cell counts from reference gene primer amplification. Only in-frame clones appear in the TCRdb table, and some are missing; sequencing was by immunoSEQ multiplex PCR. The DNA was the basis for D and trimming; V, J and clone size are from that table. The sample carries under 80,000 clones, approximately 84% recorded once. The clonotype originates from a human donor in a cohort sampled during active COVID-19. Sequenced input: peripheral blood. V and J are TRBV29-1 and TRBJ2-2; D might be TRBD1 (6 bases). The CDR3 is CSVEGGPGGELFF. DNA of the CDR3: TGCAGCGTTGAAGGGGGGCCCGGAGGAGAGCTGTTTTTT.